This is a list of T cell receptor beta chains from one sample in a study of vaccination effects on CD4 cells after COVID-19. Clones were read by immunoSEQ multiplex PCR, and TCRdb kept only the in-frame ones, dropping some. Found here are tens of thousands of clones, more than 60% of them singletons; the top ten hold 15% to 20%. These receptors have no known antigen. Sequencing was performed on CD4+ T cells from PBMCs cultured with SARS-CoV-2 spike peptides, taken before COVID-19 vaccination. These receptors all come from a human donor who received a COVID-19 vaccine. Both conserved end residues are part of each CDR3. The D gene is left open where the match is weak. A clone size is listed for some rows: how often the clone was seen (once, few, many), or a class if it is expanded.

TRBV5-4	-	TRBJ1-1	-	16	CASAKTGSDLNTEAFF	TGTGCCAGCGCTAAAACAGGGTCCGATTTGAACACTGAAGCTTTCTTT
TRBV6-5	-	TRBJ1-4	TRBD1	15	CASTTGGGVNEKLFF	TGTGCCAGCACTACAGGGGGCGGTGTTAATGAAAAACTGTTTTTT
TRBV7-2	-	TRBJ2-1	TRBD2	15	CASSPIAGPYNEQFF	TGTGCCAGCAGCCCTATAGCGGGGCCCTACAATGAGCAGTTCTTC
TRBV18	-	TRBJ1-1	-	16	CASSPDTREANTEAFF	TGTGCCAGCTCACCGGACACCAGGGAGGCGAACACTGAAGCTTTCTTT
TRBV19	-	TRBJ1-5	-	14	CASSVTDSNQPQHF	TGTGCCAGTAGCGTGACGGATAGCAATCAGCCCCAGCATTTT
TRBV28	-	TRBJ2-5	-	17	CASSAFPREGARETQYF	TGTGCCAGCAGCGCATTCCCTAGGGAGGGGGCGAGAGAGACCCAGTACTTC
TRBV3-1/TRBV3-2	-	TRBJ2-5	-	18	CASSPRPGTVWRGETQYF	TGTGCCAGCAGCCCCCGTCCCGGGACTGTCTGGAGAGGAGAGACCCAGTACTTC
TRBV18	-	TRBJ2-7	-	15	CASSPPVGGSYEQYF	TGTGCCAGCTCACCACCGGTCGGCGGATCCTACGAGCAGTACTTC
TRBV5-1	-	TRBJ2-2	-	15	CASSPEAPDTGELFF	TGCGCCAGCAGCCCGGAGGCCCCGGACACCGGGGAGCTGTTTTTT
TRBV28	-	TRBJ2-5	TRBD2	15	CASSRLAGVQETQYF	TGTGCCAGCTCGAGACTAGCGGGAGTACAAGAGACCCAGTACTTC
TRBV24-1	-	TRBJ1-1	-	13	CATSASTNTEAFF	TGTGCCACCAGTGCTAGCACTAACACTGAAGCTTTCTTT
TRBV5-1	-	TRBJ1-1	-	15	CASSYDPGANTEAFF	TGCGCCAGCAGCTATGACCCCGGGGCGAACACTGAAGCTTTCTTT
TRBV5-1	-	TRBJ2-3	-	12	CASSLEVDTQYF	TGCGCCAGCAGCTTGGAGGTGGATACGCAGTATTTT
TRBV19	few	TRBJ2-7	-	14	CASSVGDHSYEQYF	TGTGCCAGTAGTGTCGGGGACCACTCCTACGAGCAGTACTTC
TRBV27	-	TRBJ2-1	TRBD2	16	CASSPPGLAGINEQFF	TGTGCCAGCAGCCCGCCGGGACTAGCGGGGATTAATGAGCAGTTCTTC
TRBV5-1	-	TRBJ1-2	-	13	CASSLGEGYGYTF	TGCGCCAGCAGCCTAGGGGAGGGCTATGGCTACACCTTC
TRBV7-2	-	TRBJ2-3	-	13	CASSPSWSDTQYF	TGTGCCAGCAGTCCGTCCTGGTCAGATACGCAGTATTTT
TRBV5-1	-	TRBJ2-7	-	14	CASSLDTASYEQYF	TGCGCCAGCAGCTTGGATACAGCTAGCTACGAGCAGTACTTC
TRBV25-1	-	TRBJ2-3	-	11	CASTVSGTQYF	TGTGCCAGCACTGTTAGCGGTACGCAGTATTTT
TRBV7-8	-	TRBJ2-3	-	18	CASSLRPMTPVIVDTQYF	TGTGCCAGCAGCCTAAGACCGATGACCCCCGTCATCGTGGATACGCAGTATTTT
TRBV28	-	TRBJ1-1	-	14	CASTRGDTNTEAFF	TGTGCCAGCACCCGAGGGGACACAAACACTGAAGCTTTCTTT
TRBV19	-	TRBJ2-2	TRBD2	15	CASSFIAGEIGELFF	TGTGCCAGTAGTTTTATAGCGGGAGAGATCGGGGAGCTGTTTTTT
TRBV7-2	-	TRBJ2-5	TRBD2	16	CASSGTSGIGRETQYF	TGTGCCAGCAGCGGGACTAGCGGGATCGGAAGGGAGACCCAGTACTTC
TRBV6-2/TRBV6-3	-	TRBJ2-7	-	13	CASSSTRPGEQYF	TGTGCCAGCAGTTCCACTAGGCCGGGAGAGCAGTACTTC
TRBV24-1	few	TRBJ2-5	-	13	CATSKTGVETQYF	TGTGCCACTTCGAAAACAGGTGTGGAGACCCAGTACTTC
TRBV10-2	-	TRBJ1-2	TRBD1	13	CASSAVTGTGYTF	TGCGCCAGCAGTGCGGTGACAGGGACTGGCTACACCTTC
TRBV5-5	-	TRBJ2-3	-	17	CASSFSVREKGTDTQYF	TGTGCCAGCAGCTTTTCTGTCAGGGAAAAGGGCACAGATACGCAGTATTTT
TRBV5-1	-	TRBJ2-3	TRBD2	13	CASSLRGADTQYF	TGCGCCAGCAGCTTGCGGGGGGCAGATACGCAGTATTTT
TRBV20-1	-	TRBJ1-2	-	11	CSASIGYGYTF	TGCAGTGCTAGTATCGGATATGGCTACACCTTC
TRBV3-1/TRBV3-2	-	TRBJ2-5	-	15	CASSPISRLGGTQYF	TGTGCCAGCAGCCCAATATCTAGGCTAGGCGGGACCCAGTACTTC
TRBV5-5	-	TRBJ2-7	TRBD2	16	CASSWTSGRSSYEQYF	TGTGCCAGCAGCTGGACTAGCGGGAGGAGCTCCTACGAGCAGTACTTC
TRBV4-3	-	TRBJ1-6	-	17	CASSQEGLSPYNSPLHF	TGCGCCAGCAGCCAGGAGGGTTTAAGCCCCTATAATTCACCCCTCCACTTT
TRBV7-2	few	TRBJ2-7	-	12	CASSSTLYEQYF	TGTGCCAGCAGCTCCACCTTGTACGAGCAGTACTTC
TRBV7-9	few	TRBJ2-2	TRBD2	14	CATAGAGDVRELFF	TGTGCCACTGCAGGAGCGGGAGATGTCCGGGAGCTGTTTTTT
TRBV5-1	few	TRBJ1-5	-	14	CASSFSGLNQPQHF	TGCGCCAGCAGCTTTTCGGGACTCAATCAGCCCCAGCATTTT
TRBV27	many	TRBJ1-2	-	15	CASSLGSWGVGGYTF	TGTGCCAGCAGTTTAGGATCTTGGGGGGTGGGTGGCTACACCTTC
TRBV4-3	-	TRBJ2-6	TRBD1	17	CASSQGDSSSGANVLTF	TGCGCCAGCAGCCAAGGGGACAGCTCCTCTGGGGCCAACGTCCTGACTTTC
TRBV6-4	-	TRBJ2-3	-	15	CASSDSTGPTDTQYF	TGTGCCAGCAGTGACTCGACAGGTCCCACAGATACGCAGTATTTT
TRBV7-7	-	TRBJ2-5	TRBD2	15	CASSPQTSGGETQYF	TGTGCTAGCAGCCCTCAGACTAGCGGGGGTGAGACCCAGTACTTC
TRBV28	-	TRBJ1-2	TRBD1	16	CASISMLGQEFHGYTF	TGTGCCAGCATCTCGATGTTGGGACAGGAGTTCCATGGCTACACCTTC
TRBV28	-	TRBJ2-2	TRBD2	16	CASQHRGREGTGELFF	TGTGCCAGCCAACACCGGGGACGGGAGGGCACCGGGGAGCTGTTTTTT
TRBV19	-	TRBJ2-1	TRBD2	14	CASKGAGGNNEQFF	TGTGCCAGTAAGGGAGCGGGAGGTAACAATGAGCAGTTCTTC
TRBV11-3	few	TRBJ2-2	-	14	CASSPPLNTGELFF	TGTGCCAGCAGCCCCCCTCTGAATACCGGGGAGCTGTTTTTT
TRBV19	few	TRBJ2-1	-	17	CASRTSEVDSSYNEQFF	TGTGCCAGTAGGACTAGTGAAGTGGACAGCTCCTACAATGAGCAGTTCTTC
TRBV5-6	-	TRBJ2-7	TRBD1	14	CASSFRGPAYEQYF	TGTGCCAGCAGCTTTAGGGGGCCCGCCTACGAGCAGTACTTC